This is a list of T cell receptor beta chains from one sample in a study of T cell changes during pregnancy in multiple sclerosis. The protocol was immunoSEQ multiplex PCR, while the TCRdb copy is restricted to in-frame clones and leaves out a portion. The sample lists roughly 64,000 clones; roughly 93% were seen once. Sequenced material: peripheral blood, taken in the second trimester of pregnancy. These TCRs come from a female donor with multiple sclerosis, enrolled in a pregnancy study. Each CDR3 is given with its conserved first and last residue. The D gene is left open where the match is weak. Rows give clone size only sometimes, using once, few, many, or a class for an expanded clone.

>TRBV5-1|TRBJ2-5|17|TRBD2|NA
TGCGCCAGCAGCTTGGGGGGACTAGCGGGGGGCCAAGAGACCCAGTACTTC
CASSLGGLAGGQETQYF
>TRBV6-4|TRBJ1-3|16|TRBD1|NA
TGTGCCAGCAGTGATGGGACAGGGTTGAAGAGAAACACCATATATTTT
CASSDGTGLKRNTIYF
>TRBV5-1|TRBJ2-3|14|TRBD1|NA
TGCGCCGGAAGACAGGGCGGAGACACAGATACGCAGTATTTT
CAGRQGGDTDTQYF
>TRBV7-9|TRBJ1-2|13|TRBD1|NA
TGTGCCAGCAGGGACAGGGGCGGAGATGGCTACACCTTC
CASRDRGGDGYTF
>TRBV4-1|TRBJ1-6|14|NA|NA
TGCGCCAGCAGTTCCAGGGGTAATAATTCACCCCTCCACTTT
CASSSRGNNSPLHF
>TRBV5-4|TRBJ1-5|13|TRBD1|NA
TGTGCCAGCAGCAAAGGACAGGGCCAGCCCCAGCATTTT
CASSKGQGQPQHF
>TRBV4-2|TRBJ2-2|17|TRBD2|NA
TGTGCCAGCAGCCAAGACGGACCCGGACTAGCCTCCGGGGAGCTGTTTTTT
CASSQDGPGLASGELFF
>TRBV30|TRBJ1-1|13|NA|NA
TGTGCCTGGAGTACGGGGATGAACACTGAAGCTTTCTTT
CAWSTGMNTEAFF
>TRBV5-1|TRBJ2-2|14|NA|NA
TGCGCCAGCAGCTCAGACAGCAACACCGGGGAGCTGTTTTTT
CASSSDSNTGELFF
>TRBV5-6|TRBJ1-1|17|TRBD1|NA
TGTGCCAGCAGCTTACAGACAGGGGGGCTGATGAACACTGAAGCTTTCTTT
CASSLQTGGLMNTEAFF
>TRBV2|TRBJ1-1|15|NA|NA
TGTGCCAGCAGTCGAACAGGGTCGGCGAACACTGAAGCTTTCTTT
CASSRTGSANTEAFF
>TRBV10-1|TRBJ1-5|13|TRBD1|once
TGCGCCAGCAGTCGACAGGGGACGCAGCCCCAGCATTTT
CASSRQGTQPQHF
>TRBV19|TRBJ2-3|17|NA|NA
TGTGCCAGTAGTATAGATAGGCGGCAGGGTAGAACAGATACGCAGTATTTT
CASSIDRRQGRTDTQYF
>TRBV13|TRBJ2-7|16|NA|NA
TGTGCCAGCAGCTTAGGTAGGGGACTCCCGTCCTACGAGCAGTACTTC
CASSLGRGLPSYEQYF
>TRBV18|TRBJ2-7|13|TRBD1|NA
TGTGCCAGCCAAGGGGGCAGCTCCTACGAGCAGTACTTC
CASQGGSSYEQYF
>TRBV19|TRBJ1-1|15|NA|NA
TGTGCCAGTAGTATTTTATGGACAACGAACACTGAAGCTTTCTTT
CASSILWTTNTEAFF
>TRBV29-1|TRBJ2-1|13|TRBD2|NA
TGCAGCGGACGCCCGGGAGGTTACAATGAGCAGTTCTTC
CSGRPGGYNEQFF
>TRBV5-5|TRBJ2-1|15|NA|NA
TGTGCCAGCAGCTTAATCGGAACAGACTACAATGAGCAGTTCTTC
CASSLIGTDYNEQFF
>TRBV5-8|TRBJ2-1|16|TRBD2|NA
TGTGCCAGCAGCTTTCTAGCGGGGTCCCATGTTAATGAGCAGTTCTTC
CASSFLAGSHVNEQFF
>TRBV7-2|TRBJ2-5|16|NA|NA
TGTGCCAGCAGCTTAGCGCTCACGGGTAGGGGAGAGACCCAGTACTTC
CASSLALTGRGETQYF
>TRBV28|TRBJ2-3|15|TRBD2|NA
TGTGCCAGCAGTGGACTTGGGGGGGGCACAGATACGCAGTATTTT
CASSGLGGGTDTQYF
>TRBV4-3|TRBJ2-2|13|NA|NA
TGCGCCAGCAGCCAGACCCTCGGACAGGAGCTGTTTTTT
CASSQTLGQELFF
>TRBV5-4|TRBJ1-5|14|NA|NA
TGTGCCAGCAGCTTGCACGGCGTCGGGCAGCCCCAGCATTTT
CASSLHGVGQPQHF
>TRBV18|TRBJ1-4|17|NA|NA
TGTGCCAGCTCACGAACCCCGGACAGTGCAACTAATGAAAAACTGTTTTTT
CASSRTPDSATNEKLFF
>TRBV6-5|TRBJ1-5|14|NA|NA
TGTGCCAGCAGTCTACAGGGTAAAAATCAGCCCCAGCATTTT
CASSLQGKNQPQHF
>TRBV5-4|TRBJ1-1|17|TRBD1|NA
TGTGCCAGCAGCCCCGCCGACAGGGGAGGGGCCGACGCTCAAGCTTTCTTT
CASSPADRGGADAQAFF
>TRBV19|TRBJ2-6|15|NA|NA
TGTGCCAGTACCATTATGAGGGATGGGGCCAACGTCCTGACTTTC
CASTIMRDGANVLTF
>TRBV9|TRBJ1-2|15|TRBD1|NA
TGTGCCAGCAGCACTAGCCGGGACAGGGCGTATGGCTACACCTTC
CASSTSRDRAYGYTF
>TRBV2|TRBJ1-5|15|TRBD1|once
TGTGCCAGCATGGGGGACAGAACCGGCAATCAGCCCCAGCATTTT
CASMGDRTGNQPQHF
>TRBV19|TRBJ2-1|13|NA|NA
TGTGCCAGTAGTTCGGGGGGCGGCGATGAGCAGTTCTTC
CASSSGGGDEQFF
>TRBV7-2|TRBJ1-3|15|TRBD1|NA
TGTGCCAGCAGCCCTGGTGACAGGGAAGCAAACACCATATATTTT
CASSPGDREANTIYF
>TRBV7-9|TRBJ2-7|15|NA|NA
TGTGCCAGCAGCCAATCAGGGGTTTTCCGCTCCGAGCAGTACTTC
CASSQSGVFRSEQYF
>TRBV4-3|TRBJ1-1|17|TRBD1|NA
TGCGCCAGCAGCGGCCGGACAGGGGGCGAAGGTGGAGGCGAGGCTTTCTTT
CASSGRTGGEGGGEAFF
>TRBV11-3|TRBJ2-3|16|TRBD2|NA
TGTGCCAGCAGCGAAGAGGGCGGGGGGGCGGCAGATACGCAGTATTTT
CASSEEGGGAADTQYF
>TRBV28|TRBJ1-5|16|TRBD1|NA
TGTGCCAGCAGTTACAGGGGTAAGTTATACAATCAGCCCCAGCATTTT
CASSYRGKLYNQPQHF
>TRBV2|TRBJ1-4|15|NA|NA
TGTGCCAGCAGCCCAGGGCGAGCAACTAATGAAAAACTGTTTTTT
CASSPGRATNEKLFF
>TRBV6-5|TRBJ2-4|15|TRBD2|few
TGTGCCAGCAGTTACACTAGCGGGGGGGTAAACATTCAGTACTTC
CASSYTSGGVNIQYF
>TRBV14|TRBJ1-1|15|NA|NA
TGTGCCAGCAGCCCGTCTAAGGGGCGGAACACTGAAGCTTTCTTT
CASSPSKGRNTEAFF
>TRBV4-3|TRBJ2-1|15|NA|once
TGCGCCAGCAGCCAAGCCCAGACTACTGGCAATGAGCAGTTCTTC
CASSQAQTTGNEQFF
>TRBV7-9|TRBJ2-2|16|NA|NA
TGTGCCAGCAGCCTCCCCCACAGGGAGCACACCGGGGAGCTGTTTTTT
CASSLPHREHTGELFF
>TRBV6-5|TRBJ2-5|14|NA|NA
TGTGCCAGCAGTTACTGGCGGGGCCAGGAGACCCAGTACTTC
CASSYWRGQETQYF
>TRBV5-4|TRBJ2-1|12|NA|once
TGTGCCAGCAGTGGAGGGGCCAATGAGCAGTTCTTC
CASSGGANEQFF
>TRBV5-4|TRBJ2-3|13|NA|NA
TGTGCCAGCAGCCTTGAACGGACAGATACGCAGTATTTT
CASSLERTDTQYF
>TRBV29-1|TRBJ1-2|13|TRBD1|NA
TGCAGCGTTGAACCCTTGACAGGGTATGGCTACACCTTC
CSVEPLTGYGYTF
>TRBV6-1|TRBJ2-2|14|NA|NA
TGTGCCAGCAGTGAAGGACAGGACACCGGGGAGCTGTTTTTT
CASSEGQDTGELFF
>TRBV11-2|TRBJ1-5|13|NA|NA
TGTGCCAGCAGCTCTTCCATGGCAGAGCCCCAGCATTTT
CASSSSMAEPQHF
>TRBV5-8|TRBJ2-7|16|TRBD1|NA
TGTGCCAGCAGCTTGAAGGGACAGCTCCATTCCTACGAGCAGTACTTC
CASSLKGQLHSYEQYF
>TRBV4-1|TRBJ2-7|14|TRBD1|NA
TGCGCCAGCAGCTTCGAGACAGGGGTAGGCGAGCAGTACTTC
CASSFETGVGEQYF